The entry that follows covers one TCR beta chain sequence. Its antigen remains unidentified. The PCR employed 60 Vbeta primers together with 13 Jbeta primers. Only in-frame clones appear in the TCRdb table, and some are missing; sequencing was by immunoSEQ multiplex PCR. The data show 150,000 to 200,000 clones, roughly four fifths seen once. This sample was taken from a study of cytomegalovirus exposure and HLA in healthy donors. Regarding the study as a whole: Overall, approximately 150 TCR beta chains were annotated as cytomegalovirus-associated. What TCR beta sequences reportedly achieved was accurate prediction of HLA-A and HLA-B alleles in most subjects. The study had only CMV serostatus as immune exposure information.

The germline gives CDR1 SGHTA, CDR2 FQGNSA. The trim removed 6 bases at V and 4 bases at J, leaving 5 bases unmatched. The CDR3 has 13 residues. This TCR was recovered from a male donor in good health and CMV-seronegative. The material sequenced was PBMCs. The chain is built from TRBV7-2 and TRBJ1-2; 7 bases line up with TRBD1. The CDR3 DNA reads TGTGCCAGCAGTCAGACAGGGATCTATGGCTACACCTTC. The encoded protein is CASSQTGIYGYTF.